Listed here are 21 T cell receptor beta chains from one sample, sequenced in a study of T-cell reconstitution after alpha-beta-depleted transplantation in children. Unique molecular identifiers were incorporated during preparation of the TCRbeta library. TCRdb independently ran MiXCR on the PCR reads; one entry per CDR3 protein. Here the sample spans about 610,000 distinct CDR3 sequences, roughly a tenth being singletons. The source material was PBMCs from the stem cell graft donor, sampled from the stem cell graft. The receptors were gathered from a human donor who donated a stem cell graft to a child with acute myeloid leukemia.

This clonotype was counted at least ten times. The chain employs TRBV27 and TRBJ1-3, with D perhaps matching TRBD1 (6 bases). CDR1 and CDR2 (germline): MNHEY, SMNVEV (reference sequence). The ends were cut back, 7 bases at V and 5 bases at J, with 15 bases in the middle. The CDR3 extends over 14 amino acids. CDR3 region: CASKTQGHRNTIYF. For the CDR3, the DNA is TGTGCCAGCAAGACTCAGGGGCACAGAAACACCATATATTTT.

This clonotype was observed at least ten times. The rearrangement links TRBV20-1 to TRBJ1-1; no firm D call. The CDR3 is 13 amino acids. The germline V gene encodes CDR1 DFQATT and CDR2 SNEGSKA (reference sequence). V lost 0 bases and J 5 bases, leaving 10 bases between the germline ends. CDR3 residues: CSARDPSGTEAFF. The DNA for the CDR3 is TGCAGTGCTAGAGACCCCTCGGGGACTGAAGCTTTCTTT.

The chain employs TRBV28 and TRBJ1-4; TRBD1 is a possible D gene (5 bases). The CDR3 totals 11 residues. Trimming cost V 2 bases and J 12 bases, with 7 bases left between them. Germline V CDR1 and CDR2: MDHEN, SYDVKM. CDR3 DNA sequence: TGTGCCAGCAGTTTACTGGGGGAACTGTTTTTT. It codes for CASSLLGELFF.

This clonotype has just a few counts. The chain is built from TRBV20-1 and TRBJ2-3; 12 nucleotides match TRBD2. J gave up 0 bases and V 0 bases, and 4 bases lay outside the gene matches. The CDR3 runs 17 residues. Per germline, CDR1 DFQATT and CDR2 SNEGSKA (reference sequence). The chain's CDR3 is CSARDQLAGGSTDTQYF. For the CDR3, the DNA is TGCAGTGCTAGAGATCAACTAGCGGGAGGCAGCACAGATACGCAGTATTTT.

This clonotype was seen ten or more times. The chain has TRBV6-1 and TRBJ2-7, with 8 bases lining up with TRBD1. CDR3 size: 17 residues. The J segment lost 4 bases and the V segment lost 4 bases, leaving 15 bases of the junction unmatched. Germline V gene lookup returns CDR1 MNHNS and CDR2 SASEGT. The CDR3 loop reads CASSGTGRGLQGYEQYF. In nucleotides, the CDR3 is TGTGCCAGCAGTGGGACAGGGAGAGGGCTACAGGGTTACGAGCAGTACTTC.

This chain uses TRBV6-6 with TRBJ1-2; D is undetermined. Germline V gene data show CDR1 as MNHNY and CDR2 as SVGAGI (reference sequence). This CDR3 contains 12 residues. The germline V and J ends were trimmed by 4 bases and 3 bases, with 6 bases remaining between them. The chain's CDR3 is CASSSDHYGYTF. Here the CDR3 DNA reads TGTGCCAGCAGTTCGGACCACTATGGCTACACCTTC.

V gene TRBV20-1 combines with J gene TRBJ2-3, with 7 bases that match TRBD1. The V segment lost 4 bases and the J segment 3 bases; nucleotides outside the gene matches: 4. The CDR3 is 13 amino acids. The germline CDR1 and CDR2 sequences are DFQATT and SNEGSKA (reference sequence). The CDR3 DNA sequence: TGCAGTGCTACTAGACAGGGAACAGATACGCAGTATTTT. Translation gives CSATRQGTDTQYF.

This clonotype was recorded at least ten times. The chain employs TRBV20-1 and TRBJ2-7, with D perhaps matching TRBD2 (6 bases). This CDR3 is built from 13 residues. CDR1 and CDR2 (germline): DFQATT, SNEGSKA (reference sequence). Trimming removed 6 bases from V and 7 bases from J, with 19 bases in between. CDR3 residues: CSATRDSPGEQYF. The CDR3 nucleotides read TGCAGTGCGACCCGGGACTCCCCGGGAGAGCAGTACTTC.

The chain employs TRBV7-8 and TRBJ2-1; tentatively, D is TRBD2 (6 bases). CDR3 length: 16 amino acids. With 6 bases removed from V and 0 bases from J, the gap between germline ends came to 15 bases. CDR1 SGHVS and CDR2 FQNEAQ come from the germline V gene. The CDR3 sequence: CASSPWGVGSYNEQFF. In DNA form, the CDR3 reads TGTGCCAGCAGTCCCTGGGGGGTAGGCTCCTACAATGAGCAGTTCTTC.

This clonotype was found a few times. The CDR3 reads CAVMGQGPSGANVLTF. The CDR3 DNA is TGTGCCGTGATGGGACAGGGGCCCTCTGGGGCCAACGTCCTGACTTTC. V usage is TRBV10-3 and J usage is TRBJ2-6; 10 bases line up with TRBD1. Germline values: CDR1 ENHRY, CDR2 SYGVKD. The CDR3 loop spans 16 amino acids. V gave up 11 bases and J gave up 0 bases; unmatched junction bases: 7.

This clonotype was seen repeatedly, ten times or more. The rearrangement joins TRBV21-1 to TRBJ2-5; the D call of TRBD1 is as the table states it, not checked on the DNA. TRBV21-1 is listed as a pseudogene. This CDR3 has 17 amino acids. The CDR3 sequence is CASSPEGGRAGEETQYF. The CDR3 DNA is TGTGCCAGCAGCCCGGAGGGGGGCCGGGCTGGTGAAGAGACCCAGTACTTC.

CDR3: CASSVLAGGDTGELFF. DNA for the CDR3: TGTGCCAGCAGCGTACTAGCGGGAGGGGACACCGGGGAGCTGTTTTTT. V and J are TRBV2 and TRBJ2-2; 13 bases align to TRBD2. Per the germline V gene, CDR1 is SNHLY and CDR2 is FYNNEI. With V trimmed by 6 bases and J by 3 bases, 4 bases remained unmatched. This CDR3 is 16 amino acids long.

This clonotype was seen only a few times. The DNA for the CDR3 is TGTGCCAGCAGCCGTGGGGCAGGGGTCATATACGAGCAGTACTTC. Translated, it gives CASSRGAGVIYEQYF. This sequence joins TRBV7-9 and TRBJ2-7, with D possibly matching TRBD1 (6 bases). V dropped 5 bases and J dropped 4 bases, with 18 bases sitting between them. From germline, CDR1 is SEHNR and CDR2 FQNEAQ (reference sequence). The CDR3 runs to 15 residues.

Many counts were recorded for this clonotype. J is TRBJ2-2 and V is TRBV20-1, with TRBD2 matching 8 bases. V gave up 6 bases and J gave up 0 bases; unmatched junction bases: 6. CDR3 size: 15 residues. The germline CDR1 and CDR2 sequences are DFQATT and SNEGSKA (reference sequence). CDR3 in amino acids: CSARSGSTNTGELFF. DNA for the CDR3: TGCAGTGCCAGGAGCGGGAGTACGAACACCGGGGAGCTGTTTTTT.

This clonotype was observed a few times. The chain carries TRBV7-8 and TRBJ2-5; D remains unclear. CDR1 and CDR2 (germline): SGHVS, FQNEAQ. This CDR3 has 15 residues. Trimming left V 0 bases short and J 2 bases short, with 10 bases between. CDR3 residues: CASSLALASQETQYF. Here the CDR3 DNA reads TGTGCCAGCAGCTTAGCGTTGGCTAGTCAAGAGACCCAGTACTTC.

The rearrangement links TRBV20-1 to TRBJ2-1; 13 bases are a match to TRBD2. Germline V gene data show CDR1 as DFQATT and CDR2 as SNEGSKA (reference sequence). Trimming took 5 bases from V and 5 from J; bases not matched to a gene: 3. The CDR3 extends over 14 amino acids. CDR3 region: CSAQGLAGNNEQFF. In DNA, the CDR3 is TGCAGTGCTCAGGGACTAGCGGGAAACAATGAGCAGTTCTTC.

With regard to this clonotype: This may be a read error, as it is one base from a much larger clone. Because it lacks the conserved phenylalanine or tryptophan at the end, this CDR3 is likely a read error. The chain links TRBV12-3 or TRBV12-4 to TRBJ1-5; weak D call: TRBD1 (5 bases). The ends were cut back, 7 bases at V and 7 bases at J, with 14 bases in the middle. CDR3 length: 13 residues. In DNA form, the CDR3 reads TGTGCCAGCACCTGGACATTAGGACAGCCCCAGCATATT. Amino acid sequence: CASTWTLGQPQHI.

This clonotype was recorded many times. The V and J genes are TRBV10-3 and TRBJ2-6; D is ambiguous. V lost 7 bases to trimming and J lost 0 bases, with 13 bases between them. The CDR3 runs 16 residues. Germline values: CDR1 ENHRY, CDR2 SYGVKD. The CDR3 DNA is TGTGCCATCATGGCAGGTCTATTCTCTGGGGCCAACGTCCTGACTTTC. Residues: CAIMAGLFSGANVLTF.

This clonotype came up many times. The V call is TRBV20-1, the J call TRBJ2-7; perhaps TRBD2 as D (5 bases). The CDR3 totals 14 residues. Trimming took 5 bases from V and 2 from J, leaving 16 bases between them. Looked up from germline, CDR1 is DFQATT and CDR2 is SNEGSKA (reference sequence). In DNA, the CDR3 is TGCAGTGCTCTTGAGGGCGGAATACCCTACGAGCAGTACTTC. Translated, it gives CSALEGGIPYEQYF.

This clonotype was detected many times. V and J are TRBV29-1 and TRBJ2-7; D is unresolved. Deletions cut 1 base from V and 0 bases from J, with 4 bases between. CDR3 length: 12 amino acids. Germline lookup yields CDR1 SQVTM and CDR2 ANQGSEA. CDR3 in DNA: TGCAGCGTTGAAGGGGCCTCCTACGAGCAGTACTTC. Protein sequence: CSVEGASYEQYF.

The V gene is TRBV7-9, the J gene TRBJ2-7; possibly TRBD1 for D (6 bases). CDR1 and CDR2 from the germline V gene are SEHNR and FQNEAQ (reference sequence). The CDR3 spans 14 residues. Between the trimmed V and J ends, which lost 4 bases and 2 bases, there was a span of 12 bases. CDR3 DNA sequence: TGTGCCAGCAGCTCGGACAGACCCACCTACGAGCAGTACTTC. It encodes CASSSDRPTYEQYF.